This T cell receptor (beta chain) was documented in a study of metastatic and nonmetastatic thyroid tumors. Study in general: Repertoires from malignant and benign thyroid patients were compared across blood and tumor or nodule tissue.

Thyroid surgery was preceded by no treatment in any patient. General study findings and limits: Compared with benign nodules, malignant thyroid tumors were reported to have significantly higher TCR beta diversity in both blood and tumor.

Per the authors' pipeline: Clinicopathological groups of papillary thyroid cancer showed CDR3 differences that were used to build a distant-metastasis classifier. TCRdb reprocessed the PCR reads via MiXCR. TCRdb's processing, not the authors', yielded these V and J calls. There are about 24,000 clones in the sample; under 15% occur only once, and roughly an eighth lies in the top ten. This clone was found many times. Its antigen is as yet unknown. The germline CDR1 and CDR2 sequences are DFQATT and SNEGSKA (reference sequence). With 0 bases removed from V and 4 bases from J, the gap between germline ends came to 16 bases. This CDR3 has 16 amino acids.

The rearrangement uses TRBV20-1 and TRBJ1-5; D ambiguous. The sequencing input was blood. The TCR originated in a female donor with papillary thyroid cancer or a benign thyroid nodule (not recorded which). Some clones in this sample may be carry-over from other donors' samples. The CDR3 loop reads CSARDAANIKNQPQHF. The CDR3 DNA follows: TGCAGTGCTAGAGATGCCGCCAACATCAAGAATCAGCCCCAGCATTTT.